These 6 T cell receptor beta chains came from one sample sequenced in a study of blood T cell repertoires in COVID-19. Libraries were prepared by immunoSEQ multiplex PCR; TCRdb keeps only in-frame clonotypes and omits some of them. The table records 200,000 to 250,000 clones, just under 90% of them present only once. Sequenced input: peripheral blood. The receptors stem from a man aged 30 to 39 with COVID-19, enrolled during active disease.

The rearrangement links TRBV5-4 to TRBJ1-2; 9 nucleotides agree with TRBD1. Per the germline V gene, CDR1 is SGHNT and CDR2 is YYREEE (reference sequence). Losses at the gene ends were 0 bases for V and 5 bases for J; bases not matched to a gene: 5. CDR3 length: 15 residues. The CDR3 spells CASSLVRTGEYGYTF. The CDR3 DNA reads TGTGCCAGCAGCTTGGTCCGGACAGGGGAGTATGGCTACACCTTC.

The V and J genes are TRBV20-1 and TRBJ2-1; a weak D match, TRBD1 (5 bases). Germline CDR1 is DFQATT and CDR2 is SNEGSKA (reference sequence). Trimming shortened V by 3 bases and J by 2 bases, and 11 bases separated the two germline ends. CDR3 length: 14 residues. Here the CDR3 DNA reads TGCAGTGCTAGTAAAGGGGCTACCTACAATGAGCAGTTCTTC. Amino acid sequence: CSASKGATYNEQFF.

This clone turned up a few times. DNA of the CDR3: TGTGCCAGCAGCCACGGGAGGGGGGCCGGGTACACTGAAGCTTTCTTT. The encoded protein is CASSHGRGAGYTEAFF. The chain links TRBV6-2 or TRBV6-3 to TRBJ1-1, with D tentatively TRBD1 (6 bases). CDR1 is MNHEY and CDR2 is SVGEGT in the germline V gene. V shed 6 bases and J shed 3 bases, with 20 bases lying between them. The CDR3 has 16 residues.

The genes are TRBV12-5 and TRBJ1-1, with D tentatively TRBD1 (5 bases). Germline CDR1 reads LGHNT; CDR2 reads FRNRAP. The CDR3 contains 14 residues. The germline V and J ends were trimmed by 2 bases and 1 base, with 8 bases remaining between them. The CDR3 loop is CASGLSQANTEAFF. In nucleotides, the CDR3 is TGTGCTAGTGGTTTGTCACAGGCGAACACTGAAGCTTTCTTT.

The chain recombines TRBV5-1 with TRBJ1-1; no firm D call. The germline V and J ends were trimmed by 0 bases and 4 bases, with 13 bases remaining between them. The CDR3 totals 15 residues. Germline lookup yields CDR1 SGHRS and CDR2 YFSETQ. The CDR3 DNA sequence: TGCGCCAGCAGCTTGGAAGATAGTGCCGGCACTGAAGCTTTCTTT. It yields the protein CASSLEDSAGTEAFF.

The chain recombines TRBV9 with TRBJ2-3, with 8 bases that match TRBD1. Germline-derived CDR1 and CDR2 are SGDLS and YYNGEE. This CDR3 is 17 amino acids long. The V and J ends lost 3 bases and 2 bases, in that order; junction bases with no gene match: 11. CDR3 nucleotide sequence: TGTGCCAGCAGCGGACGCACAGGGGGAACCTACACAGATACGCAGTATTTT. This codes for CASSGRTGGTYTDTQYF.